This T cell receptor (beta chain) derives from a study of T cell repertoires in ileal Crohn's disease (dated by TCRdb to between 2018 and 2020). With respect to the entire study: At the time of surgery, 30% to 45% of patients were active smokers, and the median duration of disease was 7.9 years. A Rutgeerts score higher than i0 was the definition used for endoscopic postoperative recurrence. The study was conducted in parallel with a multicentre cohort built to find predictors of early endoscopic recurrence after ileocolonic resection. The M6 samples were biopsies of the neoterminal ileum collected during postoperative colonoscopy. Every patient underwent surgery because of a complication, which was stricturing disease in around 61% of cases and penetrating disease in about 39%. Roughly half of the patients were given postoperative therapy, with 11 receiving thiopurines and some 19 receiving anti-TNF agents. A total of about 170 mucosal samples from 57 patients were sequenced, collected from several sites on the surgical specimen and at postoperative endoscopy. TCR repertoire analysis was done in about 59 Crohn's disease patients from a prospective multicentre cohort.

A remark on this clone: Its specific antigen is unknown. No clone much larger than this one lies a single base away; base qualities are absent.

Roughly 500 nanograms of biopsy DNA per sample were submitted for commercial TCRB immunosequencing. A two-step, amplification bias-controlled multiplex PCR was used by Adaptive Biotechnology to amplify CDR3 regions from genomic DNA. In the first PCR, primers covered every V and J gene segment, and in the second PCR, barcodes and Illumina adapters were added. CDR3 libraries were sequenced on an Illumina instrument. In the source study's methods: Vendor-provided pipelines were combined with custom analysis of raw data in R/Bioconductor under R version 3.3.0. Clonality, which ranges from 0 to 1, was calculated as the inverse of the normalised Shannon entropy across all productive clones. High-frequency clones were defined as the share of the repertoire taken up by the top 100 clones, keeping only clones that passed a 95% confidence test. The Simpson index measured repertoire diversity, and the Morisita-Horn index measured overlap between samples. TCRdb provides this immuneACCESS table in a form limited to in-frame rearrangements. Some clones are lacking; in checked studies, under half of them reflect an unresolved V gene, and why the rest are absent is not known. V and J calls and clone size are copied from that table; D and trimming were computed from the DNA. For this sample there are fewer than 2,000 clones; 83% appear just once. Of the sample, 7% is held by the ten largest clones.

The CDR3, from cysteine to phenylalanine, totals 14 residues. Only the CDR3 portion is preserved as DNA: 42 bases, with reading frame beginning at the first base. CDR1 and CDR2, looked up from the germline V gene, are MNHNS and SASEGT. V is clipped by 6 bases and J by 5 bases, and the sequence between their germline boundaries is 13 bases long. The time point label on this specimen signifies: neoterminal ileum biopsy at postoperative endoscopy, about 6 months after surgery. Eligible patients were adults with ileal or ileocolonic Crohn's disease who had an indication for ileocolonic resection. Before DNA extraction, whole ileal mucosal biopsies were kept frozen at -80 degrees C. A TRizol-based method was used to extract genomic DNA from the frozen whole biopsies, and the DNA was quantified with a NanoDrop 2000 spectrophotometer. The study at large found these results: Compared with CD4 T cells, sorted CD8 T cells contained more high-frequency clones, which suggests that the mucosal expansions were mostly CD8. Higher percentages of high-frequency clones at the time of surgery were linked to endoscopic recurrence, and every patient with clonality above 26.8% (18/57) had recurrence. Only a subgroup of patients, of unstated size, had their mucosal CD4 and CD8 T cells sorted and sequenced. A significantly higher proportion of clonal expansions was observed in active smokers at surgery than in non-smokers (about 25% vs 20%, p=0.02). Postoperative endoscopy was performed at varying times within the first year after surgery, with a median delay of roughly 6.4 months.

This sequence was found in an adult with Crohn's disease. The rearrangement joined TRBV6-1 to TRBJ1-4; TRBD1 is perhaps the D gene, given 5 matching bases. What was sequenced was ileal tissue. The bases read TGTGCCAGCAGACTCACAGGCATCAATGAAAAACTGTTTTTT. Protein translation: CASRLTGINEKLFF.